This is a list of T cell receptor beta chains from one sample in a study of technical replicates of blood from several donors. Only in-frame clones appear in the TCRdb table, and some are missing; sequencing was by immunoSEQ multiplex PCR. The data contain some 57,000 clones, roughly nine tenths of them singletons. The sequenced sample was PBMCs. The receptors here all came from a human donor in good health. Some clones in this sample may be carry-over from other donors' samples. CDR3s include the opening cysteine and the closing phenylalanine or tryptophan. The order of the fields is D gene, J gene, clone size, V gene, CDR3 DNA, CDR3 protein. The D gene is left open where the match is weak. Clone size is stated in some rows and not others, as once, few, many or a class when expanded.

>.|TRBJ1-5|.|TRBV6-1
TGTGCCATCCGTGGAGGGCAGAGCAATCAGCCCCAGCATTTT
CAIRGGQSNQPQHF
>TRBD1|TRBJ1-5|once|TRBV2
TGTGCCAGCAGCCAAGGGAGACAGGGACAGGGCCATCAGCCCCAGCATTTT
CASSQGRQGQGHQPQHF
>TRBD1|TRBJ1-4|.|TRBV10-3
TGTGCCATCAGTGACTCCGACAGGGGCGGAGAAAAACTGTTTTTT
CAISDSDRGGEKLFF
>.|TRBJ2-5|.|TRBV5-4
TGTGCCAGCAGCTTGGCCGGTTATCAAGAGACCCAGTACTTC
CASSLAGYQETQYF
>TRBD1|TRBJ1-2|.|TRBV27
TGTGCCCGGCCACCAGAAGGTGACAGGGTCTATGGCTACACCTTC
CARPPEGDRVYGYTF
>TRBD2|TRBJ2-3|.|TRBV13
TGTGCCAGCAGCTTAGGGCTCGGGACTAGCGGCACAGATACGCAGTATTTT
CASSLGLGTSGTDTQYF
>TRBD1|TRBJ1-1|.|TRBV11-2
TGTGCCAGCAGCTTAGATCATAACAGGGGTAGCATGAACACTGAAGCTTTCTTT
CASSLDHNRGSMNTEAFF
>.|TRBJ2-7|few|TRBV4-2
TGTGCCAGCAGCCAAGGACTCGACAGCTACGAGCAGTACTTC
CASSQGLDSYEQYF
>TRBD1|TRBJ1-1|.|TRBV6-1
TGTGCCAGCAGGGGACAGATCAACACTGAAGCTTTCTTT
CASRGQINTEAFF
>.|TRBJ2-7|.|TRBV5-1
TGCGCCAGCAGCTCCCGGTCCTCGGTCTTTGAGCAGTACTTC
CASSSRSSVFEQYF
>.|TRBJ2-7|.|TRBV7-9
TGTGCCAGCACCGGGACTCTTTTCTACGAGCAGTACTTC
CASTGTLFYEQYF
>TRBD2|TRBJ2-3|once|TRBV29-1
TGCAGCGTTGTGGGCCTCAACGGGAGGGCCGGGGATACGCAGTATTTT
CSVVGLNGRAGDTQYF
>.|TRBJ2-2|.|TRBV11-2
TGTGCCAGCAGCTTAGATCCCGGGACCGGGGAGCTGTTTTTT
CASSLDPGTGELFF
>TRBD1|TRBJ1-1|.|TRBV19
TGTGCCAGTAGTGTGACAGGGGCTAACACTGAAGCTTTCTTT
CASSVTGANTEAFF
>TRBD2|TRBJ2-3|few|TRBV4-3
TGCGCCAGCAGCACAGCGGGGAAGCTAGATACGCAGTATTTT
CASSTAGKLDTQYF
>.|TRBJ1-2|.|TRBV6-5
TGTGCCAGCAAAGCCAATACGGGGGAGGGCTATGGCTACACCTTC
CASKANTGEGYGYTF